One T cell receptor beta chain is described in this entry. Some clones are missing from TCRdb's copy, which holds only in-frame ones; the method was immunoSEQ multiplex PCR. Of tens of thousands of clones listed, roughly 90% are singletons. The record originates from a study of T cell changes during pregnancy in multiple sclerosis. This CDR3 is 13 amino acids long. Germline V gene lookup returns CDR1 SGDLS and CDR2 YYNGEE. V was clipped by 4 bases and J by 4 bases; unmatched bases: 5. Sequences were derived from CD8+ T cells from peripheral blood mononuclear cells, sampled in the second trimester of pregnancy. The sequence was obtained from a female donor in good health, enrolled as a control in a pregnancy study. The chain has TRBV9 and TRBJ2-7; 7 nucleotides agree with TRBD2. The CDR3 region is CASSTNGGYEQYF. The CDR3 DNA reads TGTGCCAGCAGCACAAACGGGGGGTACGAGCAGTACTTC. Based on the CDR3 plus reference TRBV9 and TRBJ2-7, the full variable domain is DSGVTQTPKHLITATGQRVTLRCSPRSGDLSVYWYQQSLDQGLQFLIQYYNGEERAKGNILERFSAQQFPDLHSELNLSSLELGDSALYFCASSTNGGYEQYFGPGTRLTVT.